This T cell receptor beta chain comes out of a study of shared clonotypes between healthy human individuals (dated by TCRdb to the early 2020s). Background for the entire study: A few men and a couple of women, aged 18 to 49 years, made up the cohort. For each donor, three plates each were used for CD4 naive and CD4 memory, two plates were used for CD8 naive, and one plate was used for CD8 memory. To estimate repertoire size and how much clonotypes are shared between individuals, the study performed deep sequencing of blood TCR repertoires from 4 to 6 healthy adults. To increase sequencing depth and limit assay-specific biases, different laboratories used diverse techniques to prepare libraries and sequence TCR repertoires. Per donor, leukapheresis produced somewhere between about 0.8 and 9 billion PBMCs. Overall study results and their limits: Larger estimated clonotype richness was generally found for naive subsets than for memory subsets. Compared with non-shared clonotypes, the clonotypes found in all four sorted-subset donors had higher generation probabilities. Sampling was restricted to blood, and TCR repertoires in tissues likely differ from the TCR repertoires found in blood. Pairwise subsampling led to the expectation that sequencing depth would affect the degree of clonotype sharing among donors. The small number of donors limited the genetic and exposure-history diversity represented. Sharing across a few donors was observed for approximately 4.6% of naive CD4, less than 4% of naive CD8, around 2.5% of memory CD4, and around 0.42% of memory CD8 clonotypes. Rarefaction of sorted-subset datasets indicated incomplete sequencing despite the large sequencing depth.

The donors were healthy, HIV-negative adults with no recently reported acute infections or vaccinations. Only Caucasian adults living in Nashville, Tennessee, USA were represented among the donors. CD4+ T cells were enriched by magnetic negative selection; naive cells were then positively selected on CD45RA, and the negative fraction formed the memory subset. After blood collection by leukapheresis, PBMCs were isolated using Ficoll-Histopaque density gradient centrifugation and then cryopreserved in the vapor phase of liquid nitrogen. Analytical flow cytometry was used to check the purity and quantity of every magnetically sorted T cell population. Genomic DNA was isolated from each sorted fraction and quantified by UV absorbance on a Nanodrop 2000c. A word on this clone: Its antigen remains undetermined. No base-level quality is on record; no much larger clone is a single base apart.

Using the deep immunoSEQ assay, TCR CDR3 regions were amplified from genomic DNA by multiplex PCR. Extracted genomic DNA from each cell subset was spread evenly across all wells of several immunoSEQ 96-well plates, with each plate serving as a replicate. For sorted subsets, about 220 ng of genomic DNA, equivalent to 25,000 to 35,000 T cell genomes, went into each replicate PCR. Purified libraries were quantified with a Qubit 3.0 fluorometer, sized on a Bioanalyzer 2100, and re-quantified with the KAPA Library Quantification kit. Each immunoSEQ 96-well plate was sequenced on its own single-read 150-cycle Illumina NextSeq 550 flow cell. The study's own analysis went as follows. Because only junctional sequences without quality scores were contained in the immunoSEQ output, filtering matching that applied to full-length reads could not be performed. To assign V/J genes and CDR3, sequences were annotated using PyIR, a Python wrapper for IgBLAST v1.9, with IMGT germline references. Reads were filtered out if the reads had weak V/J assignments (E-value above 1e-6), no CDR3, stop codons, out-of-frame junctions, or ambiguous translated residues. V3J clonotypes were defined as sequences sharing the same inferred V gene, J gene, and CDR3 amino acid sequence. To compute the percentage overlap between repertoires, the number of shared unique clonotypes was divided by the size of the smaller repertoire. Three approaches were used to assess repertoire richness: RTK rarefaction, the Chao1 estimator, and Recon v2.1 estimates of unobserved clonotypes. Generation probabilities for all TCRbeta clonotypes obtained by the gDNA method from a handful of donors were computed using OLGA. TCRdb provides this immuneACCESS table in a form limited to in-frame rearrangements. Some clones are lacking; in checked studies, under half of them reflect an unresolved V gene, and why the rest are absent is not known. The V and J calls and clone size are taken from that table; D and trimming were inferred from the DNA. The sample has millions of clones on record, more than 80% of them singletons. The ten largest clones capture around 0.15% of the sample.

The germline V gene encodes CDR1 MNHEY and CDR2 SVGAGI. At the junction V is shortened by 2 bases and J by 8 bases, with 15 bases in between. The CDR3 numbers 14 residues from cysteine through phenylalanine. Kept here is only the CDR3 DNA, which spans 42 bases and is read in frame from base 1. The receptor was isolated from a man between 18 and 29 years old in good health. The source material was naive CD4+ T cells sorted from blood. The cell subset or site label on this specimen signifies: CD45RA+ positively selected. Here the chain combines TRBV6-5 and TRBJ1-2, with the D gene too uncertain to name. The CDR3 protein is CASSYLTKSGGYTF. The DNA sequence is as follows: TGTGCCAGCAGTTACCTAACAAAAAGCGGGGGCTACACCTTC.